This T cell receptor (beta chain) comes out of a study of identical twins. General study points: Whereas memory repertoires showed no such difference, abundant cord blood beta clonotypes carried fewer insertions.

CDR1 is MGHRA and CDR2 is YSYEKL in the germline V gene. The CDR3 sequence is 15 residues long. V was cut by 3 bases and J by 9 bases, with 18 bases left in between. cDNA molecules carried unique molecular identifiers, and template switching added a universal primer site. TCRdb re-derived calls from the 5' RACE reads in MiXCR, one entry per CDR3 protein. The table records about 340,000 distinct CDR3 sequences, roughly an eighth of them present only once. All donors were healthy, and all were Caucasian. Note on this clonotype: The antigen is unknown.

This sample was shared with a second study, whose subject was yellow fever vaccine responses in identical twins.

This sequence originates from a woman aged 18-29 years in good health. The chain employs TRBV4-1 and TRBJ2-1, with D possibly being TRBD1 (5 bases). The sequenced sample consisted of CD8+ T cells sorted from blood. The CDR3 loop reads CASSHFTQGRIEQFF. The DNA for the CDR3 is TGCGCCAGCAGCCATTTCACCCAGGGCAGGATTGAGCAGTTCTTC.